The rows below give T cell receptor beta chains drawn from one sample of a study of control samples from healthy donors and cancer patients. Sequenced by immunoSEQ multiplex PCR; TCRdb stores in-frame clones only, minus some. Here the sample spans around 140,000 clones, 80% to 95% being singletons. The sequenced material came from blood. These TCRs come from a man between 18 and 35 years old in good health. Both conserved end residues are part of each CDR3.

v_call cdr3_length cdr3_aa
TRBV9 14 CASSRQGSNQPQHF
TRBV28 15 CASSLDRTSQETQYF
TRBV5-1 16 CASSVRSGGDTGELFF
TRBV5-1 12 CASSRLSETQYF
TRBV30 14 CAWPGQPKNQPQHF
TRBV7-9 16 CASSEHRFSSYNEQFF
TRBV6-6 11 CASSPGSGAYF
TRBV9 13 CASSQTNTGELFF
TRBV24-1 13 CATSSLRTDTQYF
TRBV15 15 CATSSFSGRRETQYF
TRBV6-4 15 CASSLGGARTDTQYF
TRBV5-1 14 CASSLMPGNYGYTF
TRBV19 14 CASSTGTSTNEQFF
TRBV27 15 CASSLGQLSRTEAFF
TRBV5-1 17 CASSEGPGAGDTGELFF
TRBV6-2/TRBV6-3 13 CASSPLKGGEQYF
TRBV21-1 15 CTSSKVGESNQPQHF
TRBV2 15 CASRRQGHLEEKLFF
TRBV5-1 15 CASSLRTGASYEQYF
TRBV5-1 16 CASSSGPHRNGNEQFF
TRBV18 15 CASSDTRGHGNTIYF
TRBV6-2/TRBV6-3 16 CASSFPATGGRQPQHF
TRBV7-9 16 CASSFRTGGPYNEQFF
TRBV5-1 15 CASSQGQLMNTEAFF
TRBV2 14 CARTSGGAVNEQFF
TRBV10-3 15 CAISEYQSMNTEAFF